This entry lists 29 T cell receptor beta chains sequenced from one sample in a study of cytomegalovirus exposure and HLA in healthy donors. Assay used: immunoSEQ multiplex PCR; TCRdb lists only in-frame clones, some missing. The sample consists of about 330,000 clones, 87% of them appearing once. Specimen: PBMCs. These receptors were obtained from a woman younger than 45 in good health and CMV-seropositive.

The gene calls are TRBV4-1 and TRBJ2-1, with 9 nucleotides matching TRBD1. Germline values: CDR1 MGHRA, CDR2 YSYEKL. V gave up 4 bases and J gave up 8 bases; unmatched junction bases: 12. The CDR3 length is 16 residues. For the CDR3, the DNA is TGCGCCAGCAGCCCGTTGACAGGGGGAGCCTCGTATGAGCAGTTCTTC. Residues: CASSPLTGGASYEQFF.

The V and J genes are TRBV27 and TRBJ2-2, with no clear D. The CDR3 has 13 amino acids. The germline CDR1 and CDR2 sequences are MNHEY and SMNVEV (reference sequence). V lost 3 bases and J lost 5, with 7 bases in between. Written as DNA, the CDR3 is TGTGCCAGCAGTTTGAGCCTGACCGGGGAGCTGTTTTTT. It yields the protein CASSLSLTGELFF.

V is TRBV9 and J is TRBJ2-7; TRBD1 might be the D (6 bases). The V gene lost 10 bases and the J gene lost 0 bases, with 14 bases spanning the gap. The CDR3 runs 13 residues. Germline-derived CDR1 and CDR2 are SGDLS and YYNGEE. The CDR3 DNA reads TGTGCCTCGCCTGGGGACAACTCCTACGAGCAGTACTTC. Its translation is CASPGDNSYEQYF.

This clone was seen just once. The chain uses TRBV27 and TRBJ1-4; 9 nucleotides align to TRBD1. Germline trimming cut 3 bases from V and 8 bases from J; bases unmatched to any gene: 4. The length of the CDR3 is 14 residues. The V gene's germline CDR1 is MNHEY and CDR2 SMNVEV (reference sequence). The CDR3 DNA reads TGTGCCAGCAGTTTGGGGACAGGGAACGAAAAACTGTTTTTT. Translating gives CASSLGTGNEKLFF. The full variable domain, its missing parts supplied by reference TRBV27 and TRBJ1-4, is EAQVTQNPRYLITVTGKKLTVTCSQNMNHEYMSWYRQDPGLGLRQIYYSMNVEVTDKGDVPEGYKVSRKEKRNFPLILESPSPNQTSLYFCASSLGTGNEKLFFGSGTQLSVL.

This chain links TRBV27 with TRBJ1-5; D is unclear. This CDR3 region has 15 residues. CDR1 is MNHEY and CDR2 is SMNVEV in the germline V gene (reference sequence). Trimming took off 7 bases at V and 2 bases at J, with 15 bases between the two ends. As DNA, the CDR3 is TGTGCCAGCAAAGTCACGGGGATCGGCAATCAGCCCCAGCATTTT. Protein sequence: CASKVTGIGNQPQHF.

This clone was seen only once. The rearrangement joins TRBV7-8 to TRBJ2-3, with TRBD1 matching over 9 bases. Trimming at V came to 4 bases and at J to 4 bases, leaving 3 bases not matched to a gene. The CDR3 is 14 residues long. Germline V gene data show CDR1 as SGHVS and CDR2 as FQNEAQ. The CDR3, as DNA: TGTGCCAGCAGCTCGGACAGGGGAGCAGATACGCAGTATTTT. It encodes CASSSDRGADTQYF.

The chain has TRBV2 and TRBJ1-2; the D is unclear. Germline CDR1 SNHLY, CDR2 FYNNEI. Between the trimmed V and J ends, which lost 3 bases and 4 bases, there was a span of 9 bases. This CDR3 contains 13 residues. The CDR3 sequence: CASSDSGGYGYTF. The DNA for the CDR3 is TGTGCCAGCAGTGATTCCGGCGGCTATGGCTACACCTTC.

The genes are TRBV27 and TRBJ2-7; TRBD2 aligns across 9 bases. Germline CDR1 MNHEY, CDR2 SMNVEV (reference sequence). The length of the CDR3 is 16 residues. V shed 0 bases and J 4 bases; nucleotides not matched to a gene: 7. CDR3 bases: TGTGCCAGCAGTTTATCAAGCGGGAGGATCGGGTACGAGCAGTACTTC. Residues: CASSLSSGRIGYEQYF.

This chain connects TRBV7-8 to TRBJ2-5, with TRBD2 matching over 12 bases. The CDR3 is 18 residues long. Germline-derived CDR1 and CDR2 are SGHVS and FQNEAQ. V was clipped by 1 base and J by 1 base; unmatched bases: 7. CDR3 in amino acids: CASSLGTSGTGLQETQYF. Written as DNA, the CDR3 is TGTGCCAGCAGCTTAGGGACTAGCGGGACCGGGCTCCAAGAGACCCAGTACTTC.

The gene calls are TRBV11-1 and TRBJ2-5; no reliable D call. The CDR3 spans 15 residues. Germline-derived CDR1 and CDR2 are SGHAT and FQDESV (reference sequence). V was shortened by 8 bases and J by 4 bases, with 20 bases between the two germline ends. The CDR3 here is CASGIRRRPGETQYF. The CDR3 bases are TGTGCCAGCGGCATCAGACGGCGCCCAGGAGAGACCCAGTACTTC.

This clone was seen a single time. Here the CDR3 reads CAIRSGNSNQPQHF. In DNA, the CDR3 is TGTGCCATCCGTTCGGGGAATAGCAATCAGCCCCAGCATTTT. The chain has TRBV10-3 and TRBJ1-5; D call uncertain. This CDR3 is built from 14 residues. CDR1 is ENHRY, CDR2 SYGVKD, per germline. V lost 8 bases to trimming and J lost 0 bases, with 11 bases between them.

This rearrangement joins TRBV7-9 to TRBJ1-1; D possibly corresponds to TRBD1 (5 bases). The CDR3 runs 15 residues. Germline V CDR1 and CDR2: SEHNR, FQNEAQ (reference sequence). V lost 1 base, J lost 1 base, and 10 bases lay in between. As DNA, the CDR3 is TGTGCCAGCAGCTTAGTTTCCAGGGCGAACACTGAAGCTTTCTTT. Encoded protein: CASSLVSRANTEAFF.

In DNA form, the CDR3 reads TGTGCCACCAGCAGAGGAGGGACTGAGGGACACACCATATATTTT. This codes for CATSRGGTEGHTIYF. V and J are TRBV15 and TRBJ1-3; TRBD1 might be the D (5 bases). The CDR3 is 15 amino acids. CDR1 and CDR2 from the germline V gene are LNHNV and YYDKDF (reference sequence). V shed 1 base and J shed 8 bases, with 15 bases lying between them.

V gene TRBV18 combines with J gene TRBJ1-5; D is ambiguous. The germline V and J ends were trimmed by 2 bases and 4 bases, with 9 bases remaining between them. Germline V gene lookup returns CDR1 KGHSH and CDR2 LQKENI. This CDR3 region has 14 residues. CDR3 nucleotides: TGTGCCAGCTCACCATTGGAGAGTAATCAGCCCCAGCATTTT. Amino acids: CASSPLESNQPQHF.

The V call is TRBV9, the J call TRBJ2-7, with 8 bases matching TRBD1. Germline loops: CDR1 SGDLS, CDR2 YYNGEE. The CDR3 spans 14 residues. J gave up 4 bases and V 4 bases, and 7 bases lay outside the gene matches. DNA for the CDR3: TGTGCCAGCAGCATTGGACAGGGAAATTACGAGCAGTACTTC. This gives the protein CASSIGQGNYEQYF.

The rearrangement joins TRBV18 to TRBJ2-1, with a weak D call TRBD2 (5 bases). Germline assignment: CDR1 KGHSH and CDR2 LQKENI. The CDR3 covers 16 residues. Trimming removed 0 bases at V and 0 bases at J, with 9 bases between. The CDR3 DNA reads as TGTGCCAGCTCACCACCCAGCGGCCGCTCCTACAATGAGCAGTTCTTC. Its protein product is CASSPPSGRSYNEQFF. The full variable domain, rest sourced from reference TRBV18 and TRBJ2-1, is NAGVMQNPRHLVRRRGQEARLRCSPMKGHSHVYWYRQLPEEGLKFMVYLQKENIIDESGMPKERFSAEFPKEGPSILRIQQVVRGDSAAYFCASSPPSGRSYNEQFFGPGTRLTVL.

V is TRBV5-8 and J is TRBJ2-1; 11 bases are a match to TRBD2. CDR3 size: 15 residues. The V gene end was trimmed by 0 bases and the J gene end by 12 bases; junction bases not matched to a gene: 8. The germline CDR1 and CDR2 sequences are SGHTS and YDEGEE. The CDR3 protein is CASSLELAGEGGQFF. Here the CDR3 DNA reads TGTGCCAGCAGCTTGGAACTAGCGGGAGAGGGGGGGCAGTTCTTC.

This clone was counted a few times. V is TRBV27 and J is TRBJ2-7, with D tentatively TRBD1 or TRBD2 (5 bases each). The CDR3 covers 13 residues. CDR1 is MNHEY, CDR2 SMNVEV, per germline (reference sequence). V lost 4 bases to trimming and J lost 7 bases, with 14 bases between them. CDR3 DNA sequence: TGTGCCAGCAGTTCGCCGGGACCTCGAGAGCAGTACTTC. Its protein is CASSSPGPREQYF.

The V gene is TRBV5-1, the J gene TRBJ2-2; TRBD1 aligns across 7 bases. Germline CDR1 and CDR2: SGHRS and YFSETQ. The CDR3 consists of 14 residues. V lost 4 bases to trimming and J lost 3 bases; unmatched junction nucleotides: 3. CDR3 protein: CASSHTGDTGELFF. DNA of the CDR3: TGCGCCAGCAGCCACACAGGGGACACCGGGGAGCTGTTTTTT.

The CDR3 DNA sequence: TGTGCCAGCAGCTCCTTGGGAGGGTCTGGGGCCAACGTCCTGACTTTC. Translation gives CASSSLGGSGANVLTF. The chain is built from TRBV7-8 and TRBJ2-6; 7 positions agree with TRBD2. Trimming cost V 4 bases and J 1 base; bases outside gene matches: 4. Germline lookup yields CDR1 SGHVS and CDR2 FQNEAQ. The CDR3 covers 16 residues. Complete variable domain (other parts from reference TRBV7-8 and TRBJ2-6): GAGVSQSPRYKVAKRGQDVALRCDPISGHVSLFWYQQALGQGPEFLTYFQNEAQLDKSGLPSDRFFAERPEGSVSTLKIQRTQQEDSAVYLCASSSLGGSGANVLTFGAGSRLTVL.

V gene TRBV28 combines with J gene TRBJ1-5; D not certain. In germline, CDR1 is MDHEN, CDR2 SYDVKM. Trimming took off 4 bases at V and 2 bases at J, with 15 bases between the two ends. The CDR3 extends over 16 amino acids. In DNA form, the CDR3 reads TGTGCCAGCAGTTATGTTAACCTCCAGGGCAATCAGCCCCAGCATTTT. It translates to CASSYVNLQGNQPQHF.

This CDR3 reads CASSLGSGRDQPQHF. DNA of the CDR3: TGTGCCAGCAGCTTAGGCAGCGGGAGGGATCAGCCCCAGCATTTT. The chain combines TRBV7-6 with TRBJ1-5; D ambiguous. Per the germline V gene, CDR1 is SGHVS and CDR2 is FNYEAQ. V gave up 1 base and J gave up 5 bases, with 12 bases separating them. The CDR3 runs to 15 residues.

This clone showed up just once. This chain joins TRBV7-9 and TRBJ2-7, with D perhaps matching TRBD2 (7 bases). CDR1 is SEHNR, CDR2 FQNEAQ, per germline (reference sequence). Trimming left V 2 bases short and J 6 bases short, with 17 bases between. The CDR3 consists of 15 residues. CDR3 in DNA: TGTGCCAGCAGCTTACACGTGGGGGGGCTTGTCGAGCAGTACTTC. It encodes CASSLHVGGLVEQYF.

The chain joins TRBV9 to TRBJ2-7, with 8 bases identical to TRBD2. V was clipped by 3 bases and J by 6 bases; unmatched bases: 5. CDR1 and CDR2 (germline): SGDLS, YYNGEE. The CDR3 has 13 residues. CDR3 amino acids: CASSAGTRGEQYF. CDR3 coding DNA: TGTGCCAGCAGCGCCGGGACTAGGGGCGAGCAGTACTTC.

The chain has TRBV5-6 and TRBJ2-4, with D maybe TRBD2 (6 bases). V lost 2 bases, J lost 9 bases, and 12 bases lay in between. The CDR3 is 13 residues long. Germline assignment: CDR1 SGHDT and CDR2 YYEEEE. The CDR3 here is CASSLAGGGIQYF. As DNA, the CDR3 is TGTGCCAGCAGCTTAGCCGGGGGTGGCATTCAGTACTTC.

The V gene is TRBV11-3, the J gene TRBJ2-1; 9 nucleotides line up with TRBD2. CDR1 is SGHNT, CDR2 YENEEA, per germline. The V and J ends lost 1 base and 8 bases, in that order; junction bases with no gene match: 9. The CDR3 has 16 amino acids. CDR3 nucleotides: TGTGCCAGCAGCTTAGGCGGGGGGGCCTTGTTGGATGAGCAGTTCTTC. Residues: CASSLGGGALLDEQFF.

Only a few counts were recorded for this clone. The CDR3 DNA reads as TGTGCCAGCAGGGGGGGTAGTTTGGGCCAAGAGACCCAGTACTTC. It encodes CASRGGSLGQETQYF. This chain joins TRBV6-5 and TRBJ2-5; D is possibly TRBD2 (6 bases). The V end was cut by 6 bases, the J end by 1 base, with 15 bases between. Germline assignment: CDR1 MNHEY and CDR2 SVGAGI. The CDR3 loop spans 15 amino acids.

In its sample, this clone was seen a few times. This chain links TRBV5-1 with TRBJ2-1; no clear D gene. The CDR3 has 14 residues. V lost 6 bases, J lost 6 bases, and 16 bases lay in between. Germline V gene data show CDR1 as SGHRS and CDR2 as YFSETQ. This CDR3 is CASNQGPIGNEQFF. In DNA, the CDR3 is TGCGCCAGCAATCAAGGGCCAATTGGCAATGAGCAGTTCTTC.

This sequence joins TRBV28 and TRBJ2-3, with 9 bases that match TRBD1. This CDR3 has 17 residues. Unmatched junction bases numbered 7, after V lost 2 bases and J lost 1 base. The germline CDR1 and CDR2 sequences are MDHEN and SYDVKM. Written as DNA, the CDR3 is TGTGCCAGCAGTTTACTGTTTCGGACAGGGGGCACAGATACGCAGTATTTT. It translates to CASSLLFRTGGTDTQYF. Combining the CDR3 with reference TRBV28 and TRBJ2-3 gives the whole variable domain DVKVTQSSRYLVKRTGEKVFLECVQDMDHENMFWYRQDPGLGLRLIYFSYDVKMKEKGDIPEGYSVSREKKERFSLILESASTNQTSMYLCASSLLFRTGGTDTQYFGPGTRLTVL.